These T cell receptor beta chains were read from a single sample in a study of T cell responses to AZD1222 COVID-19 vaccine. Profiling relied on immunoSEQ multiplex PCR, and the TCRdb table lists in-frame clones only, not all of them. The sample lists 60,000 to 90,000 clones; roughly 80% were seen once. The sample in question was peripheral blood, obtained 28 days after the second dose of the MenACWY control vaccine. These receptor sequences come from an adult who received the MenACWY meningococcal vaccine as a control. Both conserved end residues are part of each CDR3. D genes are given only for firm matches. Clone size is stated in some rows and not others, as once, few, many or a class when expanded.

clone_size: NA; j_call: TRBJ1-5; v_call: TRBV2; d_call: TRBD1; cdr3_nt: TGTGCCAGCAGCACAGGGGGTAGCAATCAGCCCCAGCATTTT; cdr3_aa: CASSTGGSNQPQHF
clone_size: NA; j_call: TRBJ2-3; v_call: TRBV6-5; d_call: NA; cdr3_nt: TGTGCCACCTTAGGGGCTAGCCGCCTCACAGATACGCAGTATTTT; cdr3_aa: CATLGASRLTDTQYF
clone_size: few; j_call: TRBJ1-5; v_call: TRBV28; d_call: TRBD1; cdr3_nt: TGTGCCAGCAGTTTACTCTTCGCAGGGGGCAAAGGCTTGAGGGGCCCGCAGCCCCAGCATTTT; cdr3_aa: CASSLLFAGGKGLRGPQPQHF
clone_size: NA; j_call: TRBJ2-1; v_call: TRBV4-3; d_call: NA; cdr3_nt: TGCGCCAGCAGCCAAGACGGGCGGGGGCGGGGTGAGCAGTTCTTC; cdr3_aa: CASSQDGRGRGEQFF
clone_size: NA; j_call: TRBJ2-5; v_call: TRBV5-1; d_call: NA; cdr3_nt: TGCGCCAGCAGCTCCGGAGGGACCCAAGAGACCCAGTACTTC; cdr3_aa: CASSSGGTQETQYF
clone_size: NA; j_call: TRBJ1-1; v_call: TRBV7-8; d_call: NA; cdr3_nt: TGTGCCAGCAGCCCGCAACAGGGTCGGACTGAAGCTTTCTTT; cdr3_aa: CASSPQQGRTEAFF
clone_size: NA; j_call: TRBJ2-1; v_call: TRBV18; d_call: TRBD1; cdr3_nt: TGTGCCAGCTCACCGTCAGGGGGCTATGAGCAGTTCTTC; cdr3_aa: CASSPSGGYEQFF
clone_size: NA; j_call: TRBJ1-5; v_call: TRBV5-8; d_call: NA; cdr3_nt: TGTGCCAGCAGCCCCCTCAAAACGGCAGGGTATCATCAGCCCCAGCATTTT; cdr3_aa: CASSPLKTAGYHQPQHF
clone_size: NA; j_call: TRBJ1-1; v_call: TRBV5-1; d_call: NA; cdr3_nt: TGCGCCAGCAGCTTGAACCCGAACACTGAAGCTTTCTTT; cdr3_aa: CASSLNPNTEAFF
clone_size: NA; j_call: TRBJ1-3; v_call: TRBV7-2; d_call: TRBD1; cdr3_nt: TGTGCCAGCAGCTTGGGGGGACAGGGGTCCTACACCATATATTTT; cdr3_aa: CASSLGGQGSYTIYF
clone_size: NA; j_call: TRBJ2-3; v_call: TRBV18; d_call: NA; cdr3_nt: TGTGCCAGCTCACGGGACGGGGCCACAGATACGCAGTATTTT; cdr3_aa: CASSRDGATDTQYF
clone_size: NA; j_call: TRBJ2-1; v_call: TRBV9; d_call: NA; cdr3_nt: TGTGCCAGCAGCCCCTTCTGGCAGGAAAAATCCAATGAGCAGTTCTTC; cdr3_aa: CASSPFWQEKSNEQFF
clone_size: NA; j_call: TRBJ2-7; v_call: TRBV5-1; d_call: TRBD1; cdr3_nt: TGCGCCAGCGCAGACAGGGGGCCCGGCGAGCAGTACTTC; cdr3_aa: CASADRGPGEQYF
clone_size: NA; j_call: TRBJ1-2; v_call: TRBV7-9; d_call: NA; cdr3_nt: TGTGCCAGCAGCTTACCCGCGTCAGGCTACACCTTC; cdr3_aa: CASSLPASGYTF
clone_size: few; j_call: TRBJ2-1; v_call: TRBV3-1/TRBV3-2; d_call: TRBD2; cdr3_nt: TGTGCCAGCAGCCAAAAGGGACTAGCGGGAGGGCAGTTCTTC; cdr3_aa: CASSQKGLAGGQFF
clone_size: NA; j_call: TRBJ2-1; v_call: TRBV28; d_call: NA; cdr3_nt: TGTGCCAGCAGTTTACCCGGGCCTCTAACAGGAGGTGAGCAGTTCTTC; cdr3_aa: CASSLPGPLTGGEQFF
clone_size: NA; j_call: TRBJ1-6; v_call: TRBV3-1/TRBV3-2; d_call: NA; cdr3_nt: TGTGCCAGCAGCCAGAACTCAAATTCACCCCTCCACTTT; cdr3_aa: CASSQNSNSPLHF
clone_size: NA; j_call: TRBJ1-1; v_call: TRBV12-3/TRBV12-4; d_call: NA; cdr3_nt: TGTGCCAGCAGTAAGGGCCTGGAAACTGAAGCTTTCTTT; cdr3_aa: CASSKGLETEAFF
clone_size: once; j_call: TRBJ1-1; v_call: TRBV2; d_call: NA; cdr3_nt: TGTGCCAGCAGTGGACCGGGACTCCTCCAAGCTTTCTTT; cdr3_aa: CASSGPGLLQAFF
clone_size: NA; j_call: TRBJ2-1; v_call: TRBV3-1/TRBV3-2; d_call: TRBD2; cdr3_nt: TGTGCCAGCAGCTCGCATAGCGGGAGAAATGAGCAGTTCTTC; cdr3_aa: CASSSHSGRNEQFF
clone_size: NA; j_call: TRBJ1-2; v_call: TRBV19; d_call: NA; cdr3_nt: TGTGCCAGTAGTATAGGGGCGGAATCAAACTATGGCTACACCTTC; cdr3_aa: CASSIGAESNYGYTF
clone_size: NA; j_call: TRBJ1-2; v_call: TRBV6-5; d_call: NA; cdr3_nt: TGTGCCAGCAGTTACTCAGGCGCCCAGTATGGCTACACCTTC; cdr3_aa: CASSYSGAQYGYTF
clone_size: few; j_call: TRBJ1-5; v_call: TRBV28; d_call: TRBD1; cdr3_nt: TGTGCCAGCAGTCCCCCAGGGGGGCATGGCAATCAGCCCCAGCATTTT; cdr3_aa: CASSPPGGHGNQPQHF
clone_size: few; j_call: TRBJ1-1; v_call: TRBV7-2; d_call: NA; cdr3_nt: TGTGCCAGCAGCCCATACAGGAGTACCAACACTGAAGCTTTCTTT; cdr3_aa: CASSPYRSTNTEAFF
clone_size: NA; j_call: TRBJ1-1; v_call: TRBV4-1; d_call: NA; cdr3_nt: TGCGCCAGCAGCCAAGAATTCCGGAACACTGAAGCTTTCTTT; cdr3_aa: CASSQEFRNTEAFF
clone_size: NA; j_call: TRBJ2-7; v_call: TRBV28; d_call: NA; cdr3_nt: TGTGCCAGCAGTTTTAATAAATACGAGCAGTACTTC; cdr3_aa: CASSFNKYEQYF
clone_size: few; j_call: TRBJ2-6; v_call: TRBV12-3/TRBV12-4; d_call: NA; cdr3_nt: TGTGCCAGCAAGAGTAGTGGGGCCAACGTCCTGACTTTC; cdr3_aa: CASKSSGANVLTF
clone_size: NA; j_call: TRBJ2-5; v_call: TRBV7-2; d_call: NA; cdr3_nt: TGTGCCAGCAGCTTAGGGGGTCGCCGAAGGGAGACCCAGTACTTC; cdr3_aa: CASSLGGRRRETQYF
clone_size: NA; j_call: TRBJ2-1; v_call: TRBV5-1; d_call: TRBD2; cdr3_nt: TGCGCCAGCAGTTTTCGGAGCGGGAGGGCCACTGAGCAGTTCTTC; cdr3_aa: CASSFRSGRATEQFF
clone_size: few; j_call: TRBJ1-1; v_call: TRBV5-1; d_call: NA; cdr3_nt: TGCGCCAGCAGCTTGGCAACTCGACAGGATTCCACTGAAGCTTTCTTT; cdr3_aa: CASSLATRQDSTEAFF
clone_size: NA; j_call: TRBJ2-5; v_call: TRBV2; d_call: TRBD1; cdr3_nt: TGTGCCAGCAGAGACCCAGGGGGCTCAGAGACCCAGTACTTC; cdr3_aa: CASRDPGGSETQYF
clone_size: NA; j_call: TRBJ1-6; v_call: TRBV27; d_call: NA; cdr3_nt: TGTGCCAGCAGTTTAGGGCGGGATTCACCCCTCCACTTT; cdr3_aa: CASSLGRDSPLHF
clone_size: NA; j_call: TRBJ2-5; v_call: TRBV11-2; d_call: NA; cdr3_nt: TGTGCCAGCAGGTCTACAGGGAGGTCAGAGACCCAGTACTTC; cdr3_aa: CASRSTGRSETQYF
clone_size: NA; j_call: TRBJ2-1; v_call: TRBV7-2; d_call: NA; cdr3_nt: TGTGCCAGCAGCTTAGGCCAGGTTCCGAACGCCGTATACAATGAGCAGTTCTTC; cdr3_aa: CASSLGQVPNAVYNEQFF
clone_size: NA; j_call: TRBJ2-3; v_call: TRBV28; d_call: NA; cdr3_nt: TGTGCCAGCAGTTGGCTAGCGAAAAGCACAGATACGCAGTATTTT; cdr3_aa: CASSWLAKSTDTQYF
clone_size: NA; j_call: TRBJ2-5; v_call: TRBV11-3; d_call: TRBD1; cdr3_nt: TGTGCCAGCAGCTCAGGACAGGGCGGAGAGACCCAGTACTTC; cdr3_aa: CASSSGQGGETQYF
clone_size: NA; j_call: TRBJ1-4; v_call: TRBV28; d_call: NA; cdr3_nt: TGTGCCAGCAGTTTGGTGCAGGGGACTAAAAAACTGTTTTTT; cdr3_aa: CASSLVQGTKKLFF
clone_size: few; j_call: TRBJ1-6; v_call: TRBV6-1; d_call: TRBD1; cdr3_nt: TGTGCCAGCAGTGAAGGCACAGGGGGTTGGAATTCACCCCTCCACTTT; cdr3_aa: CASSEGTGGWNSPLHF
clone_size: few; j_call: TRBJ2-5; v_call: TRBV30; d_call: TRBD2; cdr3_nt: TGTGCCTGGAGCATAGGACTAGCGGGAGTTGAGACCCAGTACTTC; cdr3_aa: CAWSIGLAGVETQYF
clone_size: many; j_call: TRBJ1-1; v_call: TRBV29-1; d_call: NA; cdr3_nt: TGCAGCGTGTACGGGGGTTTGAACACTGAAGCTTTCTTT; cdr3_aa: CSVYGGLNTEAFF
clone_size: NA; j_call: TRBJ2-5; v_call: TRBV19; d_call: TRBD2; cdr3_nt: TGTGCCAGTAGACCCACTAGCGGGAGTTCAGAGACCCAGTACTTC; cdr3_aa: CASRPTSGSSETQYF
clone_size: NA; j_call: TRBJ1-1; v_call: TRBV11-2; d_call: NA; cdr3_nt: TGTGCCAGCAGCTTAGGGGGGGGGAGAACCAACACTGAAGCTTTCTTT; cdr3_aa: CASSLGGGRTNTEAFF
clone_size: NA; j_call: TRBJ2-1; v_call: TRBV7-2; d_call: NA; cdr3_nt: TGTGCCAGCAGCCTTCTTGCAAGCTCCTACAATGAGCAGTTCTTC; cdr3_aa: CASSLLASSYNEQFF
clone_size: NA; j_call: TRBJ1-2; v_call: TRBV7-2; d_call: TRBD1; cdr3_nt: TGTGCCAGCAGCGAACAGACAGGGACTAACTATGGCTACACCTTC; cdr3_aa: CASSEQTGTNYGYTF
clone_size: NA; j_call: TRBJ1-1; v_call: TRBV5-4; d_call: TRBD1; cdr3_nt: TGTGCCAGCAGCTCACGACAGGGTGGTTACACTGAAGCTTTCTTT; cdr3_aa: CASSSRQGGYTEAFF
clone_size: NA; j_call: TRBJ2-3; v_call: TRBV7-6; d_call: NA; cdr3_nt: TGTGCCAGCAGCTTATTACGAGGCACAGATACGCAGTATTTT; cdr3_aa: CASSLLRGTDTQYF
clone_size: NA; j_call: TRBJ2-3; v_call: TRBV20-1; d_call: NA; cdr3_nt: TGCAGTGCTTCTGAGGAGGACACAGGGTATTTT; cdr3_aa: CSASEEDTGYF